The 8 T cell receptor beta chains presented below share a single source sample, sequenced in a study of control samples from healthy donors and cancer patients. Using immunoSEQ multiplex PCR, the repertoire was profiled, and TCRdb retains in-frame clones only, with some absent. This sample has 90,000 or so clones, with 65% to 85% found just once. The sequenced sample was PBMCs. The receptors here all came from a man in his sixties or seventies with lung cancer.

The genes are TRBV5-6 and TRBJ1-1, with 11 bases identical to TRBD1. The germline V gene has CDR1 SGHDT and CDR2 YYEEEE. This CDR3 is built from 17 residues. Losses at the gene ends were 3 bases for V and 1 base for J; bases not matched to a gene: 8. In DNA, the CDR3 is TGTGCCAGCAGCTCGATACGGGACAGGGGGGAGAACACTGAAGCTTTCTTT. Protein sequence: CASSSIRDRGENTEAFF.

This clone was recorded once. The chain uses TRBV5-5 and TRBJ2-5; 7 nucleotides agree with TRBD2. The germline V gene has CDR1 SGHKS and CDR2 YYEKEE (reference sequence). The CDR3 has 15 residues. V shed 2 bases, J shed 5 bases, and the junction held 9 bases outside the gene matches. CDR3 in amino acids: CASSFLAGERETQYF. Written as DNA, the CDR3 is TGTGCCAGCAGCTTCCTCGCGGGGGAGCGGGAGACCCAGTACTTC.

This clone has more than one count but fewer than ten. The V call is TRBV2, the J call TRBJ1-1; D uncertain. Germline CDR1 and CDR2: SNHLY and FYNNEI. The V gene lost 5 bases and the J gene lost 3 bases, with 13 bases spanning the gap. CDR3 length: 14 amino acids. CDR3 region: CASSKNYGYTEAFF. As DNA, the CDR3 is TGTGCCAGCAGTAAGAATTATGGGTACACTGAAGCTTTCTTT.

This clone was seen more than once but under ten times. The chain joins TRBV5-4 to TRBJ1-1; 8 nucleotides agree with TRBD1. V trimming: 4 bases; J trimming: 8 bases; junction bases outside the gene matches: 7. The CDR3 runs 13 residues. CDR1 SGHNT and CDR2 YYREEE come from the germline V gene (reference sequence). The CDR3 loop reads CASSQIGTGEAFF. As DNA, the CDR3 is TGTGCCAGCAGCCAAATCGGGACAGGCGAAGCTTTCTTT. Full variable domain (outside the CDR3, taken from reference TRBV5-4 and TRBJ1-1): ETGVTQSPTHLIKTRGQQVTLRCSSQSGHNTVSWYQQALGQGPQFIFQYYREEENGRGNFPPRFSGLQFPNYSSELNVNALELDDSALYLCASSQIGTGEAFFGQGTRLTVV.

The chain carries TRBV12-5 and TRBJ2-3, with D maybe TRBD1 (6 bases). Germline CDR1 is LGHNT and CDR2 is FRNRAP. This CDR3 is 17 amino acids long. Trimming left V 6 bases short and J 3 bases short, with 22 bases between. The CDR3 sequence is CASGQHVGGGVTDTQYF. CDR3 nucleotides: TGTGCTAGTGGCCAACACGTAGGGGGTGGGGTAACAGATACGCAGTATTTT. The full variable domain, rest sourced from reference TRBV12-5 and TRBJ2-3, is DARVTQTPRHKVTEMGQEVTMRCQPILGHNTVFWYRQTMMQGLELLAYFRNRAPLDDSGMPKDRFSAEMPDATLATLKIQPSEPRDSAVYFCASGQHVGGGVTDTQYFGPGTRLTVL.

This clone was seen a handful of times. The genes are TRBV6-6 and TRBJ2-5; 9 positions match TRBD1. Looked up from germline, CDR1 is MNHNY and CDR2 is SVGAGI (reference sequence). Trimming took 6 bases from V and 4 from J; bases not matched to a gene: 6. The CDR3 loop spans 14 amino acids. The CDR3 spells CASSPPGQGETQYF. CDR3 coding DNA: TGTGCCAGCAGCCCCCCGGGACAGGGAGAGACCCAGTACTTC.

This sequence joins TRBV3-1 (or the pseudogene TRBV3-2) and TRBJ1-5; D is unresolved. The CDR3 length is 14 residues. V lost 4 bases and J 6 bases, leaving 13 bases between the germline ends. Germline V CDR1 and CDR2: LGHDT, YNNKEL (reference sequence). This CDR3 is CASSLVVDSQPQHF. The CDR3, as DNA: TGTGCCAGCAGCCTTGTTGTTGATAGTCAGCCCCAGCATTTT.

This rearrangement joins TRBV4-1 to TRBJ2-3; TRBD1 is a possible D gene (8 bases). CDR3 size: 17 residues. V was shortened by 3 bases and J by 0 bases, with 16 bases between the two germline ends. Germline-derived CDR1 and CDR2 are MGHRA and YSYEKL. The CDR3 coding sequence is TGCGCCAGCAGCCAGGGGGGGCGGACAGGGAGCACAGATACGCAGTATTTT. Translating gives CASSQGGRTGSTDTQYF.